This record concerns one T cell receptor (beta chain) sequence. Antigen unknown. One heparinised draw of blood, averaging around 120 mL, came from each donor. The CDR3 loop spans 15 amino acids. Germline CDR1 reads LNHNV; CDR2 reads YYDKDF (reference sequence). Trimming removed 0 bases at V and 4 bases at J, with 12 bases between. These data are taken from a study of beta chain features in type 1 diabetes. Study conclusions and caveats: Naive, central memory and Treg TCRB repertoires seemed to resemble each other more closely in patients than they did in healthy donors. More deletions and fewer insertions at VDJ junctions were seen in type 1 diabetes patients. Moderate yet significant TCRB CDR3 shortening was seen in Type 1 diabetes patients in all four CD4+ subsets.

The investigators reverse transcribed all of the isolated RNA, so they sequenced expressed TCRB transcripts. The average output of naive, central memory and regulatory T cell samples was several million reads. TCRdb's copy holds only in-frame clones and misses some; the assay was immunoSEQ multiplex PCR. The table records 150,000 to 200,000 clones, about 63% of them present only once. This clonotype originated in a young man with type 1 diabetes. The chain employs TRBV15 and TRBJ2-5, with D perhaps TRBD2 (6 bases). The sequencing input was naive CD4+ T cells from blood. The CDR3 sequence is CATSREDYQGETQYF. CDR3 DNA sequence: TGTGCCACCAGCAGAGAGGACTACCAGGGAGAGACCCAGTACTTC.